Listed here is a single TCR beta chain. These data belong to a study of blood T cell repertoires in COVID-19. Study-level information: Sites in the United States, Italy and Spain provided acute and convalescent COVID-19 samples.

Repertoires were generated with immunoSEQ multiplex PCR, while TCRdb's copy carries only in-frame clones and drops some. Seen here are some 120,000 clones, around 82% observed once, and the top ten hold approximately 6.3%. Trimming took 5 bases from V and 6 from J; bases not matched to a gene: 9. There are 15 residues in the CDR3. Germline V gene sequence: CDR1 SEHNR, CDR2 FQNEAQ (reference sequence). The genes are TRBV7-9 and TRBJ2-1, with TRBD2 matching over 8 bases. Sequenced sample: peripheral blood. This TCR was recovered from a man at least 80 years old with active or convalescent COVID-19. Here the CDR3 DNA reads TGTGCCAGCAGCCCCCAAGGGCGGGGGGCCAATGAGCAGTTCTTC. Amino acid sequence: CASSPQGRGANEQFF.